This entry describes one T cell receptor (beta chain). No antigen is known for it. The CDR3 covers 13 residues. V lost 3 bases, J lost 2 bases, and 10 bases lay in between. Germline V CDR1 and CDR2: SQVTM, ANQGSEA. These data belong to a study of blood T cells in healthy people across ages. Study-level information: Every two T cells gave about one barcoded beta molecule via template switching. Overall study findings and caveats: Leaving the PBMCs unsorted stopped any conclusive comparison of naive versus antigen-experienced cells.

A second about 6 to 11 cycle PCR used barcoded and J-beta primers. Each cDNA molecule was tagged by a template-switch adaptor that had 12 random nucleotides. TCRdb itself ran the 5' RACE reads through MiXCR, one entry per CDR3 protein. The data contain about 970,000 distinct CDR3 sequences, approximately 50% of them seen just once; the ten biggest clones take up around a fifth. The sequenced material came from blood. The chain employs TRBV29-1 and TRBJ2-5; D is possibly TRBD2 (5 bases). This clonotype was obtained from a woman in her sixties in good health. The CDR3 DNA is TGCAGCGTTGACCGAGGGAAACAAGAGACCCAGTACTTC. Amino acids: CSVDRGKQETQYF. The whole variable domain, filled in from reference TRBV29-1 and TRBJ2-5, reads SAVISQKPSRDICQRGTSLTIQCQVDSQVTMMFWYRQQPGQSLTLIATANQGSEATYESGFVIDKFPISRPNLTFSTLTVSNMSPEDSSIYLCSVDRGKQETQYFGPGTRLLVL.